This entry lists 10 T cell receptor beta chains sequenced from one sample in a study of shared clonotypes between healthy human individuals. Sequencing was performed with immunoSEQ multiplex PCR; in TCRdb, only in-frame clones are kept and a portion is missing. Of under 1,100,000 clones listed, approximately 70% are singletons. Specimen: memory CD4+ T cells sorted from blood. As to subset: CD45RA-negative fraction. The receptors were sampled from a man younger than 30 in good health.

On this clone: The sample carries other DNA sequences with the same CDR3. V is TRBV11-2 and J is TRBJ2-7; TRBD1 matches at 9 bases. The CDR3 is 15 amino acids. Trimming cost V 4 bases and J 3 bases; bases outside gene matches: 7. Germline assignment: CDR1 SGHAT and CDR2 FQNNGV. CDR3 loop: CASSSSDRGDYEQYF. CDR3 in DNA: TGTGCCAGCAGCTCGTCGGACAGGGGCGACTACGAGCAGTACTTC.

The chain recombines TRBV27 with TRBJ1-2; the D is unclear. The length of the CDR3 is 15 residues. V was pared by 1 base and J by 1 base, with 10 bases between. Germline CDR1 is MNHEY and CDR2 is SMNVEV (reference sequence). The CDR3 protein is CASSLWPENNYGYTF. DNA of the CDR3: TGTGCCAGCAGTTTATGGCCAGAAAATAACTATGGCTACACCTTC.

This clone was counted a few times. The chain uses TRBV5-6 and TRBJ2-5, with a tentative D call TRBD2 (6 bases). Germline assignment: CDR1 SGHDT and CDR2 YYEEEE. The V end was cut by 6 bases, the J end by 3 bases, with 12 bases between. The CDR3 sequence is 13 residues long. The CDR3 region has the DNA TGTGCCAGCACCCTAGCGTCCGAAGAGACCCAGTACTTC. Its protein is CASTLASEETQYF.

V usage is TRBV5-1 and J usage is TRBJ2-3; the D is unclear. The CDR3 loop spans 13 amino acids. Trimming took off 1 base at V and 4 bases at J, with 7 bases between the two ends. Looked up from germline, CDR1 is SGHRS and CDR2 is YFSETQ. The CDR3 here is CASSLSGADTQYF. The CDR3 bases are TGCGCCAGCAGCTTGTCTGGGGCAGATACGCAGTATTTT.

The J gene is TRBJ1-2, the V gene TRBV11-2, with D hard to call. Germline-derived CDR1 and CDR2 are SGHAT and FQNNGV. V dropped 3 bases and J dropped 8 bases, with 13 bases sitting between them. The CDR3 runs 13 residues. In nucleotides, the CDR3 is TGTGCCAGCAGCTTTGGCCACACGGGGGGCTACACCTTC. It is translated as CASSFGHTGGYTF.

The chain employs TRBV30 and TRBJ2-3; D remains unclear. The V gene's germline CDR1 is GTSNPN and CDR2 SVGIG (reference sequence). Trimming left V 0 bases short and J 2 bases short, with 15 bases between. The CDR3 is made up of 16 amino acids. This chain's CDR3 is CAWSVGWRSSTDTQYF. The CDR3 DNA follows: TGTGCCTGGAGTGTAGGCTGGCGGAGCTCCACAGATACGCAGTATTTT.

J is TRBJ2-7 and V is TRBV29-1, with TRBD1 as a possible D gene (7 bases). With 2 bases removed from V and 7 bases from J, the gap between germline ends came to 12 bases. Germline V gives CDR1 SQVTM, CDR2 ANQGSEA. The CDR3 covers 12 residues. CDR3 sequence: CSVESQGGEQYF. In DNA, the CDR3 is TGCAGCGTTGAAAGCCAGGGGGGTGAGCAGTACTTC.

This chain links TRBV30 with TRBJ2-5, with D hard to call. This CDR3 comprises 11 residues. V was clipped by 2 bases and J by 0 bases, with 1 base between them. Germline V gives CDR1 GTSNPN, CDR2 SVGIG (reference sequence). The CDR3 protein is CAWSHQETQYF. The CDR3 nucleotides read TGTGCCTGGAGTCACCAAGAGACCCAGTACTTC. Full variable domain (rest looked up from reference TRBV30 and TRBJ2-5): SQTIHQWPATLVQPVGSPLSLECTVEGTSNPNLYWYRQAAGRGLQLLFYSVGIGQISSEVPQNLSASRPQDRQFILSSKKLLLSDSGFYLCAWSHQETQYFGPGTRLLVL.

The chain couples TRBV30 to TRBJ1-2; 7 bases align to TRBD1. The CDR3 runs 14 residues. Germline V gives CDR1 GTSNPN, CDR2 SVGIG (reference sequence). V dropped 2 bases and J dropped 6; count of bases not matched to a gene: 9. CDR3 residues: CAWSLSPGGDGYTF. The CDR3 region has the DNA TGTGCCTGGAGTCTTAGTCCAGGGGGGGATGGCTACACCTTC.

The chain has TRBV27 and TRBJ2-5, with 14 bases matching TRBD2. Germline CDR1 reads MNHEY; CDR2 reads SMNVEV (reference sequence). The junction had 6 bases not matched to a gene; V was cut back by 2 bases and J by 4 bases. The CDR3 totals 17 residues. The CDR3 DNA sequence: TGTGCCAGCAGTTTAGGACTAGCGGGGGGAGCGCGAGAGACCCAGTACTTC. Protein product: CASSLGLAGGARETQYF.